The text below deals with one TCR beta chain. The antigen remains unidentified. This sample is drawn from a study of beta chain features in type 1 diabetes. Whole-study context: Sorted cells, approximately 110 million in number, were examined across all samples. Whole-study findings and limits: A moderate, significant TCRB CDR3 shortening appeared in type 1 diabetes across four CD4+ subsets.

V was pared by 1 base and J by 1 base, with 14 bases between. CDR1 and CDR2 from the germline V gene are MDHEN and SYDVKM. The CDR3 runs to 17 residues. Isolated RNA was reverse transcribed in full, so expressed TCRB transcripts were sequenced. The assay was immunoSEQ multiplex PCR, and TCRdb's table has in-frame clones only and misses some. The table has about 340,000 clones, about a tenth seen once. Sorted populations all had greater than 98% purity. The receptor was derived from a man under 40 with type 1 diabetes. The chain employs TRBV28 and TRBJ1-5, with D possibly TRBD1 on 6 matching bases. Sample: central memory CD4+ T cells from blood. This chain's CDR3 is CASSLSGPGASNQPQHF. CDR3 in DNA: TGTGCCAGCAGTTTATCGGGTCCAGGGGCGAGCAATCAGCCCCAGCATTTT.